The subject of this entry is one TCR beta chain. The CDR3 totals 15 residues. Germline V gene data show CDR1 as LNHNV and CDR2 as YYDKDF (reference sequence). Trimming at V came to 3 bases and at J to 2 bases, leaving 6 bases not matched to a gene. The PCR ran on 60 Vbeta and 13 Jbeta primers. TCRdb's table, derived via immunoSEQ multiplex PCR, lists solely in-frame clones and lacks some. The table lists about 200,000 clones. This entry is derived from a study of cytomegalovirus exposure and HLA in healthy donors. This TCR derives from a girl aged 2 to 9 in good health and CMV-seropositive. The genes are TRBV15 and TRBJ2-5, with 7 bases fitting TRBD2. The sample taken for sequencing was PBMCs. CDR3 DNA sequence: TGTGCCACCAGCAGTGCCCCGGGACTACAAGAGACCCAGTACTTC. Residues: CATSSAPGLQETQYF.